Given below is one T cell receptor (beta chain) in context. As yet, its antigen is unknown. The data were obtained in a study of cytomegalovirus exposure and HLA in healthy donors. Study-level points and caveats: In an earlier analysis, most TCR beta V segments were productive about 87% or about 30% of the time. Specific recognition of CMV antigens was confirmed in vitro for a few chains (all CMV-associated).

The CDR3 runs to 17 residues. In germline, CDR1 is GTSNPN, CDR2 SVGIG (reference sequence). The ends lost 1 base at V and 6 bases at J; junction bases unmatched: 15. With 60 Vbeta and 13 Jbeta primers, the PCR was carried out. Clones were sequenced by immunoSEQ multiplex PCR, and TCRdb holds only the in-frame ones, with some missing. This specimen shows about 54,000 clones; the ten leading clones hold approximately 6.8%. The source of this sequence is a woman in her 40s in good health and CMV-seronegative. What was sequenced was PBMCs. The V call is TRBV30, the J call TRBJ1-2; 9 positions match TRBD1. CDR3 amino acids: CAWSGPPGQGMFHGYTF. In nucleotides, the CDR3 is TGTGCCTGGAGTGGCCCCCCCGGACAGGGGATGTTTCATGGCTACACCTTC.